This is a list of T cell receptor beta chains from one sample in a study of blood T cell repertoires in COVID-19. Clones were read by immunoSEQ multiplex PCR, and TCRdb kept only the in-frame ones, dropping some. The sample has under 250,000 clones, 70% to 90% seen once. Sequencing was done on a sample of peripheral blood. The source is a man aged 25-45 years with COVID-19, enrolled during active disease. Each CDR3 is given with its conserved first and last residue. D genes are given only for firm matches. Clone size, where shown, is once, few, many, or a class for clones that have expanded.

>TRBD1|TRBJ1-2|TRBV19|NA
CASDRGPDYGYTF
TGTGCCAGTGACAGGGGGCCGGACTATGGCTACACCTTC
>NA|TRBJ1-2|TRBV5-6|NA
CASARQNYGYTF
TGTGCCAGCGCGAGGCAGAACTATGGCTACACCTTC
>NA|TRBJ1-6|TRBV6-2/TRBV6-3|NA
CASSYPIRDIWDSPLHF
TGTGCCAGCAGTTACCCGATCCGGGACATCTGGGATTCACCCCTCCACTTT
>NA|TRBJ1-5|TRBV7-2|NA
CASSLAGAGQPQHF
TGTGCCAGCAGCTTAGCGGGGGCTGGGCAGCCCCAGCATTTT
>TRBD1|TRBJ2-7|TRBV29-1|NA
CSVTGGYEQYF
TGCAGCGTTACAGGGGGCTACGAGCAGTACTTC
>TRBD2|TRBJ2-7|TRBV19|NA
CASSILAGDIDEQYF
TGTGCCAGTAGTATTCTAGCGGGGGATATCGACGAGCAGTACTTC
>TRBD1|TRBJ2-1|TRBV2|NA
CASPPWDRVNEQFF
TGTGCCAGCCCCCCCTGGGACAGAGTCAATGAGCAGTTCTTC
>TRBD1|TRBJ2-3|TRBV5-1|NA
CASSLDRGLGDTQYF
TGCGCCAGCAGCTTGGATAGGGGGCTTGGAGATACGCAGTATTTT
>TRBD2|TRBJ2-7|TRBV29-1|once
CSVETPGGGPFSYEQYF
TGCAGCGTTGAAACCCCTGGGGGAGGGCCCTTCTCCTACGAGCAGTACTTC
>NA|TRBJ1-5|TRBV10-3|NA
CAHGAGEQPQHF
TGTGCCCACGGCGCGGGGGAACAGCCCCAGCATTTT
>NA|TRBJ1-2|TRBV18|NA
CASSPQEGRIDGYTF
TGTGCCAGCTCACCTCAGGAGGGGCGGATAGATGGCTACACCTTC
>NA|TRBJ2-7|TRBV15|NA
CATSSYRVAYEQYF
TGTGCCACCAGCAGCTACAGGGTAGCCTACGAGCAGTACTTC
>NA|TRBJ2-5|TRBV5-1|NA
CASSVQETQYF
TGCGCCAGCAGCGTACAAGAGACCCAGTACTTC
>NA|TRBJ1-2|TRBV6-5|once
CASRLHSDYGYTF
TGTGCCAGCAGACTACATAGCGACTATGGCTACACCTTC
>TRBD1|TRBJ2-7|TRBV19|NA
CASSVLTGATYEQYF
TGTGCCAGTAGTGTACTGACAGGGGCAACCTACGAGCAGTACTTC
>NA|TRBJ2-7|TRBV4-3|NA
CASSQVIAYEQYF
TGCGCCAGCAGCCAAGTCATAGCCTACGAGCAGTACTTC
>TRBD1|TRBJ1-1|TRBV3-1/TRBV3-2|NA
CASSLVLKWGQTGTPNMNTEAFF
TGTGCCAGCAGCCTGGTTCTCAAGTGGGGGCAGACAGGGACCCCGAACATGAACACTGAAGCTTTCTTT
>TRBD2|TRBJ2-2|TRBV27|NA
CASSLSPSGSGTGELFF
TGTGCCAGCAGTTTATCCCCTAGCGGGAGCGGAACCGGGGAGCTGTTTTTT
>TRBD2|TRBJ2-2|TRBV15|once
CATSRSLTSADTGELFF
TGTGCCACCAGCAGATCCCTGACTAGCGCGGACACCGGGGAGCTGTTTTTT
>NA|TRBJ1-5|TRBV18|NA
CASSPPGNSNQPQHF
TGTGCCAGCTCCCCCCCGGGGAATAGCAATCAGCCCCAGCATTTT
>TRBD1|TRBJ1-1|TRBV7-9|NA
CASSLPGQGPINAEAFF
TGTGCCAGCAGCTTACCCGGACAGGGGCCGATTAATGCTGAAGCTTTCTTT
>NA|TRBJ1-1|TRBV9|NA
CASSVVGGVEAFF
TGTGCCAGCAGCGTAGTGGGAGGGGTAGAAGCTTTCTTT
>NA|TRBJ1-2|TRBV12-5|NA
CASGLVSGQLNYGYTF
TGTGCTAGTGGTTTGGTATCAGGACAGTTGAACTATGGCTACACCTTC
>NA|TRBJ2-7|TRBV29-1|NA
CSVVDNTYEQYF
TGCAGCGTTGTGGACAATACCTACGAGCAGTACTTC
>TRBD1|TRBJ2-1|TRBV5-1|NA
CASRPGTGVTNNEQFF
TGCGCCAGCAGACCCGGGACAGGGGTTACGAACAATGAGCAGTTCTTC
>NA|TRBJ2-5|TRBV6-2/TRBV6-3|NA
CASSYPGTQYF
TGTGCCAGCAGTTACCCCGGGACCCAGTACTTC
>TRBD1|TRBJ1-4|TRBV23-1|NA
CASSQSGTGGEKLFF
TGCGCCAGCAGTCAGTCCGGGACAGGGGGCGAAAAACTGTTTTTT
>TRBD2|TRBJ2-3|TRBV4-3|NA
CASSHGSGRATDTQYF
TGCGCCAGCAGCCACGGTAGCGGGAGGGCCACAGATACGCAGTATTTT
>NA|TRBJ2-5|TRBV30|NA
CAWNQAGSSAETQYF
TGTGCCTGGAACCAGGCCGGTAGTAGCGCGGAGACCCAGTACTTC
>NA|TRBJ2-3|TRBV9|NA
CASSVESGTQYF
TGTGCCAGCAGCGTAGAAAGCGGTACGCAGTATTTT
>NA|TRBJ2-4|TRBV11-2|once
CASSSDLLAKNIQYF
TGTGCCAGCAGCTCAGACCTCTTAGCCAAAAACATTCAGTACTTC
>NA|TRBJ1-3|TRBV19|few
CASSIVPGLNSGNTIYF
TGTGCCAGTAGTATAGTCCCGGGACTCAACTCTGGAAACACCATATATTTT
>TRBD1|TRBJ1-2|TRBV7-6|NA
CASSLGPGQGKNYGYTF
TGTGCCAGCAGCTTGGGCCCGGGACAGGGCAAAAACTATGGCTACACCTTC
>TRBD2|TRBJ2-1|TRBV5-1|NA
CASSSTPGGPDEQFF
TGCGCCAGCAGCTCCACCCCGGGAGGGCCAGACGAGCAGTTCTTC
>NA|TRBJ1-5|TRBV28|NA
CASSQEDSSWYSNQPQHF
TGTGCCAGCAGTCAAGAGGACAGTTCTTGGTATAGCAATCAGCCCCAGCATTTT
>TRBD1|TRBJ1-1|TRBV19|once
CASRDRGGTEAFF
TGTGCCAGTAGAGACAGGGGAGGAACTGAAGCTTTCTTT
>TRBD1|TRBJ2-1|TRBV24-1|NA
CATSDLLGQGANEQFF
TGTGCCACCAGTGATTTGCTGGGACAGGGGGCGAATGAGCAGTTCTTC
>TRBD2|TRBJ2-3|TRBV5-1|NA
CASSLGASGDLGQYF
TGCGCCAGCAGCCTTGGGGCTAGCGGGGACCTCGGTCAGTATTTT